These 7 T cell receptor beta chains came from one sample sequenced in a study of T cell changes during pregnancy in multiple sclerosis (dated by TCRdb to the late 2010s). The library relied on the immunoSEQ multiplex PCR assay. In TCRdb, the immuneACCESS table is reduced to in-frame sequences with V and J assigned. These tables do not hold every clone; where another copy was compared, an unresolved V gene accounts for under half, and the others remain unexplained. In all, the sample holds some 17,000 clones, and approximately 88% of those were seen once. The top ten clonotypes cover 18% of the sample. Sequenced here: CD8+ T cells from peripheral blood mononuclear cells, sampled in the third trimester of pregnancy. These TCRs come from a female donor in good health, enrolled as a control in a pregnancy study.

The V gene is TRBV27, the J gene TRBJ2-7; 7 bases map to TRBD1. Trimming took 5 bases from V and 0 from J; bases not matched to a gene: 4. The CDR3 loop spans 14 amino acids. Germline CDR1 reads MNHEY; CDR2 reads SMNVEV (reference sequence). CDR3 coding DNA: TGTGCCAGCAGTCCCCGGGACAGCTCCTACGAGCAGTACTTC. Encoded protein: CASSPRDSSYEQYF.

The chain recombines TRBV5-6 with TRBJ2-1; the D is unclear. The germline V and J ends were trimmed by 0 bases and 0 bases, with 4 bases remaining between them. Germline V gene sequence: CDR1 SGHDT, CDR2 YYEEEE. The CDR3 loop spans 14 amino acids. CDR3: CASSLGSSYNEQFF. The CDR3 region has the DNA TGTGCCAGCAGCTTGGGGAGCTCCTACAATGAGCAGTTCTTC.

This chain uses TRBV5-6 with TRBJ2-1, with D tentatively TRBD2 (6 bases). The CDR3 has 14 residues. Germline V gene lookup returns CDR1 SGHDT and CDR2 YYEEEE. The V end was cut by 4 bases, the J end by 8 bases, with 16 bases between. The CDR3 sequence: CASSASGTPDEQFF. The CDR3 region has the DNA TGTGCCAGCAGCGCCTCCGGGACTCCCGATGAGCAGTTCTTC. The entire variable domain, with the rest obtained from reference TRBV5-6 and TRBJ2-1, is as follows: DAGVTQSPTHLIKTRGQQVTLRCSPKSGHDTVSWYQQALGQGPQFIFQYYEEEERQRGNFPDRFSGHQFPNYSSELNVNALLLGDSALYLCASSASGTPDEQFFGPGTRLTVL.

The V and J genes are TRBV10-3 and TRBJ2-3, with 9 bases fitting TRBD1. Germline trimming cut 6 bases from V and 2 bases from J; bases unmatched to any gene: 18. Germline V lookup: CDR1 ENHRY, CDR2 SYGVKD. The CDR3 spans 19 residues. CDR3 in DNA: TGTGCCATCAGCTCGAACCCGGGACAGGGTTCAAGAGCCACAGATACGCAGTATTTT. Protein sequence: CAISSNPGQGSRATDTQYF.

The chain recombines TRBV5-4 with TRBJ2-7, with 8 bases matching TRBD2. The CDR3 contains 15 residues. In germline, CDR1 is SGHNT, CDR2 YYREEE (reference sequence). Trimming removed 4 bases from V and 7 bases from J; junction bases left unmatched: 13. CDR3 sequence (DNA): TGTGCCAGCAGCCCTCCCGGGACTAGGCCCGAGGAGCAGTACTTC. It encodes CASSPPGTRPEEQYF.

V usage is TRBV27 and J usage is TRBJ2-7; 7 nucleotides line up with TRBD1. Germline V gene lookup returns CDR1 MNHEY and CDR2 SMNVEV (reference sequence). The CDR3 is 12 residues long. After removal of 6 bases from V and 4 bases from J, the junction contained 3 bases not matched to a gene. The CDR3 loop reads CASSLTGYEQYF. The CDR3 bases are TGTGCCAGCAGCTTGACAGGGTACGAGCAGTACTTC.

The chain couples TRBV6-4 to TRBJ2-5, with 13 bases matching TRBD2. J gave up 2 bases and V 3 bases, and 0 bases lay outside the gene matches. The CDR3 spans 15 residues. Germline V gene sequence: CDR1 MRHNA, CDR2 SNTAGT. The CDR3 nucleotides read TGTGCCAGCAGTGAGACTAGCGGGGGGCAAGAGACCCAGTACTTC. Its translation is CASSETSGGQETQYF.